This TCR beta chain was profiled in a study of blood T cell repertoires in COVID-19. Study context: The samples span acute and convalescent COVID-19 from the United States, Italy and Spain.

Here immunoSEQ multiplex PCR was the method, and the copy in TCRdb shows in-frame clones only, minus some. The table has about 210,000 clones, more than 80% seen once. Participants were aged about 18 to 100 years, lived in 24 US areas, and enrolled virtually. Participant-given clinical history determined each cohort assignment. In Cohort 3, a recovered donor had either two negative PCRs, clearance, or symptom resolution. This clone came up once. The sequence came from a woman under 30 who had recovered from COVID-19. Sequencing was carried out using PBMCs or T cells enriched from blood (not recorded which).

The CDR3 region is CASRGTLGTNEQFF. In nucleotides, the CDR3 is TGTGCCAGCAGGGGGACACTCGGTACCAATGAGCAGTTCTTC. The chain has TRBV25-1 and TRBJ2-1, with D perhaps matching TRBD1 (6 bases). The germline gives CDR1 MGHDK, CDR2 SYGVNS. V was clipped by 6 bases and J by 6 bases, with 15 bases between them. CDR3 size: 14 residues.